In its sample, the clone carrying this T cell receptor (beta chain) was seen many times. These data are taken from a study of T-cell reconstitution after alpha-beta-depleted transplantation in children. The CDR3 is 15 amino acids. Germline CDR1 and CDR2: SGHRS and YFSETQ. Trimming shortened V by 0 bases and J by 1 base, and 10 bases separated the two germline ends. This sample's TCRbeta library carried unique molecular identifier barcodes. TCRdb processed the PCR reads anew with MiXCR; each CDR3 protein has one entry. Of some 200,000 distinct CDR3 sequences detected, approximately 7% appear once; the ten largest clones hold approximately 2.9%.

This specimen was PBMCs from the stem cell graft donor, taken from the stem cell graft. This receptor was identified in a human donor who donated a stem cell graft to a child with Wiskott-Aldrich syndrome. The V and J genes are TRBV5-1 and TRBJ2-5; unclear D gene. The CDR3 DNA reads as TGCGCCAGCAGCTTGGCCGGTACCTTCCAAGAGACCCAGTACTTC. Translated, it gives CASSLAGTFQETQYF. The full variable domain, its missing parts supplied by reference TRBV5-1 and TRBJ2-5, is KAGVTQTPRYLIKTRGQQVTLSCSPISGHRSVSWYQQTPGQGLQFLFEYFSETQRNKGNFPGRFSGRQFSNSRSEMNVSTLELGDSALYLCASSLAGTFQETQYFGPGTRLLVL.